These T cell receptor beta chains were read from a single sample in a study of OX40 agonist ivuxolimab in advanced cancers. Data came from immunoSEQ multiplex PCR; TCRdb stores just in-frame clones and leaves some out. The data contain tens of thousands of clones, around 94% of them singletons. Sequences were derived from CD4+ or CD8+ T cells sorted from blood, sampled in a trial of the OX40 agonist ivuxolimab. The receptors shown here come from an adult with an advanced solid tumor such as melanoma, head and neck, liver or kidney cancer. Both conserved end residues are part of each CDR3. The D gene is left open where the match is weak. Clone size, where shown, is once, few, many, or a class for clones that have expanded.

>TRBD1|TRBJ1-4|18|TRBV14|-
CASSQDIGTGATNEKLFF
TGTGCCAGCAGCCAAGATATCGGAACAGGGGCAACTAATGAAAAACTGTTTTTT
>-|TRBJ2-5|15|TRBV11-2|-
CASSLFPGLRETQYF
TGTGCCAGCAGCTTATTCCCGGGGCTGCGGGAGACCCAGTACTTC
>TRBD1|TRBJ1-2|15|TRBV9|once
CASSVEVTGGYGYTF
TGTGCCAGCAGCGTAGAGGTGACAGGGGGATATGGCTACACCTTC
>-|TRBJ2-5|14|TRBV27|-
CASSLSGGGETQYF
TGTGCCAGCAGTTTATCCGGGGGCGGAGAGACCCAGTACTTC
>-|TRBJ2-7|14|TRBV23-1|-
CASSQGAANYEQYF
TGCGCCAGCAGTCAGGGGGCGGCGAACTACGAGCAGTACTTC
>-|TRBJ2-7|15|TRBV13|-
CASSRLAGTPMEQYF
TGTGCCAGCAGCCGTCTGGCCGGGACTCCGATGGAGCAGTACTTC
>-|TRBJ2-7|14|TRBV19|-
CASSMSVTSYEQYF
TGTGCCAGTAGTATGAGCGTCACCAGCTACGAGCAGTACTTC
>-|TRBJ2-1|15|TRBV4-1|-
CASSQGGARYNEQFF
TGCGCCAGCAGCCAAGGGGGAGCGAGATACAATGAGCAGTTCTTC
>TRBD2|TRBJ2-7|15|TRBV11-2|-
CASSLGAGGHREQYF
TGTGCCAGCAGCTTAGGAGCGGGAGGGCATCGGGAGCAGTACTTC
>-|TRBJ2-6|19|TRBV28|-
CASNTWHFTDRLGANVLTF
TGTGCCAGCAATACCTGGCATTTTACCGACAGGCTCGGGGCCAACGTCCTGACTTTC
>-|TRBJ2-3|20|TRBV27|-
CASSSLLLGFGLRSPNTQYF
TGTGCCAGCAGTTCTCTTCTCCTAGGCTTTGGCTTACGAAGTCCTAATACGCAGTATTTT
>TRBD1|TRBJ1-1|17|TRBV4-1|-
CASSRLGTGSYDTEAFF
TGCGCCAGCAGCCGACTAGGGACAGGGAGTTACGACACTGAAGCTTTCTTT
>TRBD1|TRBJ1-2|13|TRBV7-9|-
CASSPPGGYGYTF
TGTGCCAGCAGCCCTCCAGGGGGCTATGGCTACACCTTC
>-|TRBJ1-2|14|TRBV6-5|-
CASSYLGSGYGYTF
TGTGCCAGCAGTTATTTGGGGTCGGGCTATGGCTACACCTTC
>-|TRBJ2-7|16|TRBV6-5|-
CASSYSRTDGSYEQYF
TGTGCCAGCAGTTACTCGCGGACCGACGGCTCCTACGAGCAGTACTTC
>TRBD1|TRBJ1-2|13|TRBV7-9|-
CASSFGQGDGYTF
TGTGCCAGCAGCTTTGGACAGGGTGATGGCTACACCTTC
>TRBD2|TRBJ2-3|15|TRBV9|-
CASSAERGLTDTQYF
TGTGCCAGCAGCGCCGAGCGGGGTCTCACAGATACGCAGTATTTT
>-|TRBJ2-2|12|TRBV27|few
CASSYQTGELFF
TGTGCCAGCAGCTACCAAACCGGGGAGCTGTTTTTT
>-|TRBJ1-2|15|TRBV6-6|-
CASSYSGQGHSGYTF
TGTGCCAGCAGTTATAGCGGCCAAGGCCATTCGGGCTACACCTTC
>TRBD1|TRBJ1-1|18|TRBV4-1|-
CASSQEPGQGHKNTEAFF
TGCGCCAGCAGCCAAGAGCCCGGACAGGGGCACAAGAACACTGAAGCTTTCTTT
>-|TRBJ2-1|17|TRBV28|-
CASSFGASESSYNEQFF
TGTGCCAGCAGTTTCGGGGCTAGCGAGAGCTCCTACAATGAGCAGTTCTTC
>-|TRBJ1-4|14|TRBV4-1|-
CASSQGTGNEKLFF
TGCGCCAGCAGCCAAGGAACAGGGAATGAAAAACTGTTTTTT
>-|TRBJ2-2|13|TRBV4-3|few
CASSQEGVGELFF
TGCGCCAGCAGCCAAGAGGGGGTCGGGGAGCTGTTTTTT
>-|TRBJ1-2|15|TRBV4-1|-
CASSPPQPGNYGYTF
TGCGCCAGCAGCCCCCCCCAGCCGGGGAACTATGGCTACACCTTC